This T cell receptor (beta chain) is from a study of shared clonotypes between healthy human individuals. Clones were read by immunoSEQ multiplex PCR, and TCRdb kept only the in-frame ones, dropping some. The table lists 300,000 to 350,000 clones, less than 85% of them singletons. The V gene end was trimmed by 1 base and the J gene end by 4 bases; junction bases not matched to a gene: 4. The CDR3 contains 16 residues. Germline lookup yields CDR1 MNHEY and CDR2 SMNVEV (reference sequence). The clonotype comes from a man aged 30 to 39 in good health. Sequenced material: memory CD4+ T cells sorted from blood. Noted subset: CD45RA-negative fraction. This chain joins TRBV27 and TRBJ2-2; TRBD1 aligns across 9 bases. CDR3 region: CASSLYVTGGTGELFF. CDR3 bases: TGTGCCAGCAGTTTATACGTGACAGGGGGCACCGGGGAGCTGTTTTTT.